Here is one T cell receptor beta chain with its context. No antigen is known for it. No much larger clone exists at a distance of one base, and base qualities are not known. Library preparation was by the immunoSEQ multiplex PCR assay. Sourced from immuneACCESS, this table was stored by TCRdb with only in-frame sequences that have V and J called. A share of the clones is absent; for the studies checked, an unresolved V gene accounts for under half, and the remainder has no known explanation. This sample is represented by 190,000 or so clones; 85% to 95% of them were singletons. Almost 1.5% of the sample is held by the ten biggest clonotypes. At the junction V is shortened by 2 bases and J by 5 bases, with 12 bases in between. Spanning cysteine to phenylalanine, the CDR3 consists of 14 amino acids. Only the CDR3 DNA is retained, 42 bases long and in frame from the first base. The germline V gene provides CDR1 MDHEN and CDR2 SYDVKM.

The data belong to a study of control samples from healthy donors and cancer patients (TCRdb year 2020). The source is a man between 18 and 29 years old in good health. Sample: blood. Recombination linked TRBV28 to TRBJ1-1; matching of 5 bases hints at TRBD1 as the D gene. The base sequence is TGTGCCAGCAGTTTAAGCCCAGGGAGGACTGAAGCTTTCTTT. This yields the protein CASSLSPGRTEAFF. The CDR3 plus the reference TRBV28 and TRBJ1-1 genes for the other parts give the full variable domain: DVKVTQSSRYLVKRTGEKVFLECVQDMDHENMFWYRQDPGLGLRLIYFSYDVKMKEKGDIPEGYSVSREKKERFSLILESASTNQTSMYLCASSLSPGRTEAFFGQGTRLTVV.